A selection of T cell receptor beta chains follows, all from one sample in a study of blood T cell repertoires in COVID-19. TCRdb keeps only in-frame clones here, not all; method: immunoSEQ multiplex PCR. Here the sample spans around 110,000 clones, around nine tenths being singletons. Sequencing was performed on peripheral blood. All receptors come from a man aged 35 to 55 with acute or convalescent COVID-19. The CDR3 runs from the conserved cysteine through the conserved F or W. Fields, in order: clone size, D gene, V gene, J gene, CDR3 DNA, CDR3 protein. The D gene is left open where the match is weak. The listing skips clone size in some rows; elsewhere it reads once, few, many or a size class.

NA,NA,TRBV4-1,TRBJ1-5,TGCGCCAGCAGCCTTCAGGATAGCAATCAGCCCCAGCATTTT,CASSLQDSNQPQHF
once,TRBD1,TRBV4-3,TRBJ2-7,TGCGCCAGCAGCCAAGCTTACAGGGGTACATACGAGCAGTACTTC,CASSQAYRGTYEQYF
NA,NA,TRBV19,TRBJ1-2,TGTGCCAGTAGTATCCGGGACAATCTTAACTATGGCTACACCTTC,CASSIRDNLNYGYTF
NA,NA,TRBV7-2,TRBJ2-2,TGTGCCAGCAGCTTAGGGCACCAACGAACCGGGGAGCTGTTTTTT,CASSLGHQRTGELFF
NA,NA,TRBV27,TRBJ1-4,TGTGCCAGCAGCCGGGTCTATCCTTCAACTAATGAAAAACTGTTTTTT,CASSRVYPSTNEKLFF
NA,TRBD1,TRBV4-1,TRBJ1-2,TGCGCCAGCAGCCTTAGAATGGACAGGGGTTCCTTTAACTATGGCTACACCTTC,CASSLRMDRGSFNYGYTF
NA,NA,TRBV15,TRBJ2-3,TGTGCCACCAGCAGAGATCTCGGGGGGCAAAGCACAGATACGCAGTATTTT,CATSRDLGGQSTDTQYF
NA,NA,TRBV28,TRBJ1-5,TGTGCCAGCAGTTTGCAGGGATATCAGCCCCAGCATTTT,CASSLQGYQPQHF
NA,TRBD2,TRBV2,TRBJ2-2,TGTGCCAGCAGTCGAACCGGGACTAGCCCCGGGGAGCTGTTTTTT,CASSRTGTSPGELFF
NA,NA,TRBV2,TRBJ2-1,TGTGCCAGCAGTGATCGTAGTTTTGGGGGGAATGAGCAGTTCTTC,CASSDRSFGGNEQFF
NA,NA,TRBV19,TRBJ1-1,TGTGCCAGCTCACAAGGGGGTTACACTGAAGCTTTCTTT,CASSQGGYTEAFF
once,TRBD2,TRBV7-8,TRBJ2-1,TGTGCCAGCAGCCCCCGGACTAGCGGGAGTGGCTGGGGGCCCTACAATGAGCAGTTCTTC,CASSPRTSGSGWGPYNEQFF
NA,TRBD1,TRBV30,TRBJ1-1,TGTGCCTGGAGTGGGGGGACAGCCATCATGAACACTGAAGCTTTCTTT,CAWSGGTAIMNTEAFF
few,TRBD2,TRBV18,TRBJ2-5,TGTGCCAGCTCACCACCAGGGACTACGGAGACCCAGTACTTC,CASSPPGTTETQYF
NA,NA,TRBV4-1,TRBJ1-1,TGCGCCAGCAGCCAAAGAGGGAGGATTGGGGATCCGGGTTCAGAAGCTTTCTTT,CASSQRGRIGDPGSEAFF
NA,TRBD2,TRBV3-1/TRBV3-2,TRBJ2-3,TGTGCCAGCAGCCAAGCCAGCGGGGGCCGCACAGATACGCAGTATTTT,CASSQASGGRTDTQYF
NA,NA,TRBV3-1/TRBV3-2,TRBJ2-5,TGTGCCAGCAGCCAAGACATAGCAGAGACCCAGTACTTC,CASSQDIAETQYF
NA,NA,TRBV7-8,TRBJ1-1,TGTGCCAGCAGCCCCCGGGGGGTTCCGGGAGAGGAGTCTGAAGCTTTCTTT,CASSPRGVPGEESEAFF
NA,TRBD2,TRBV11-3,TRBJ2-2,TGTGCCAGCAGCCAGACTAGCGGGAGGGCCTATGGCACCGGGGAGCTGTTTTTT,CASSQTSGRAYGTGELFF
NA,NA,TRBV19,TRBJ1-2,TGTGCCAGTAGTATTTCCAGGGGCACACTAGTCTATGGCTACACCTTC,CASSISRGTLVYGYTF
NA,TRBD1,TRBV7-9,TRBJ1-3,TGTGCCAGCAGTCAGGGGGCGGTCTCTGGAAACACCATATATTTT,CASSQGAVSGNTIYF
NA,NA,TRBV4-1,TRBJ1-2,TGCGCCAGCAGCCAAGATCAGACCCGGGGGGGGCTTGGCTACACCTTC,CASSQDQTRGGLGYTF
NA,TRBD2,TRBV24-1,TRBJ2-1,TGTGCCACCAGTGGCGGGGGGAACCACAATGAGCAGTTCTTC,CATSGGGNHNEQFF
NA,TRBD1,TRBV19,TRBJ2-5,TGTGCCAGTAGTCCCCGGGACAGGGGTGAGGAGACCCAGTACTTC,CASSPRDRGEETQYF
NA,NA,TRBV18,TRBJ2-7,TGTGCCAGCTCACCACCTAGCGGACCCTACGAGCAGTACTTC,CASSPPSGPYEQYF
NA,NA,TRBV5-4,TRBJ2-7,TGTGCCAGCAGTACTCAGACAAGCTACGAGCAGTACTTC,CASSTQTSYEQYF
NA,TRBD1,TRBV27,TRBJ2-2,TGTGCCAGCAGGCGGACAGGGAACACCGGGGAGCTGTTTTTT,CASRRTGNTGELFF
NA,TRBD1,TRBV18,TRBJ1-2,TGTGCCAGCTCACCCAGGGGGCAAGATGGCTACACCTTC,CASSPRGQDGYTF
NA,TRBD1,TRBV5-1,TRBJ1-2,TGCGCCAGCAGCTTGAACGTGGGCGTCGGCGAGGGGGCAGGCTATGGCTACACCTTC,CASSLNVGVGEGAGYGYTF
NA,TRBD1,TRBV15,TRBJ1-4,TGTGCCACCAGCAGAGATCGGGACAGGGGGCGTGAAAAACTGTTTTTT,CATSRDRDRGREKLFF
NA,NA,TRBV6-2/TRBV6-3,TRBJ1-1,TGTGCCAGCAGTCATGCCGGTGGGGCAGAAGCTTTCTTT,CASSHAGGAEAFF
NA,TRBD1,TRBV4-1,TRBJ1-2,TGCGCCAGCAGCCAATCCGGGACAGGGGGCTCGAATGGCTACACCTTC,CASSQSGTGGSNGYTF
NA,TRBD1,TRBV10-1,TRBJ1-2,TGCGCCAGCAGTCGGGACAGGGTAAATGGCTACACCTTC,CASSRDRVNGYTF